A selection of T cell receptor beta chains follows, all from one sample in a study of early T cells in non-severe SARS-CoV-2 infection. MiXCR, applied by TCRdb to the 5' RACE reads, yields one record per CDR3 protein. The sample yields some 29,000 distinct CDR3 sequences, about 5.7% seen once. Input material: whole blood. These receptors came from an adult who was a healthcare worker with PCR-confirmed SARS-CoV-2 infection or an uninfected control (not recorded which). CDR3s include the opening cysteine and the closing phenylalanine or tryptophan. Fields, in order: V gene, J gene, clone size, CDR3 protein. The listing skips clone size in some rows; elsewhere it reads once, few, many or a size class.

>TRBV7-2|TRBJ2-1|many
CASSPGQSNEQFF
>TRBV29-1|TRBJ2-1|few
CSVEDRSYNEQFF
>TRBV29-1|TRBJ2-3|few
CSVEEGGYGDTDTQYF
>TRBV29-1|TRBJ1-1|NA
CSVLRGVLNTEAFF
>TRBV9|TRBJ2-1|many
CASSALGGSHEQFF
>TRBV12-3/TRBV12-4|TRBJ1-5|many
CASSFSGTGINQPQHF
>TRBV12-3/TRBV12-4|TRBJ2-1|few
CASRRSGGAPGEQFF
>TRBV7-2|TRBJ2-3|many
CASSGNGTDTQYF
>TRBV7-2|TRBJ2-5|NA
CASSPGQAEETQYF
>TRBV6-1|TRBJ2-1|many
CASRLGLAGGYRPHNEQFF
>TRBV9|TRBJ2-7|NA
CASSVDGTGLKYF
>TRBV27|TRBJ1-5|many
CASSLTGVGPQHF
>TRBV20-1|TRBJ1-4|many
CSASAGTVNEKLFF
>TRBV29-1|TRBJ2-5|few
CSVEVVNRGETQYF
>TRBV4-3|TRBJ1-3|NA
CASSQVHATENTIYF